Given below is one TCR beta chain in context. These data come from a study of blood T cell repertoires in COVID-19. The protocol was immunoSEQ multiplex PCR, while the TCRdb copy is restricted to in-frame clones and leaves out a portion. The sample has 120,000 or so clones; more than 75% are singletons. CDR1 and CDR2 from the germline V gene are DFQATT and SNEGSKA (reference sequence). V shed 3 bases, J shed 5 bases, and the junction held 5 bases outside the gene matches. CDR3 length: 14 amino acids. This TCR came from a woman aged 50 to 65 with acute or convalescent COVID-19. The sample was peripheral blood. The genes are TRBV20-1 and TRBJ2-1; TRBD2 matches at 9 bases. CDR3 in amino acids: CSASTLAGNNEQFF. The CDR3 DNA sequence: TGCAGTGCTAGTACTCTAGCGGGAAACAATGAGCAGTTCTTC.